This T cell receptor beta chain was identified during a study of metastatic and nonmetastatic thyroid tumors. The overall study: Repertoire data that came from the blood and tumor or nodule tissue of malignant and benign thyroid patients were compared. Study results and caveats: Malignant tumors reportedly showed significantly higher TCR beta diversity than benign nodules in both blood and tumor.

This clone was seen more than once but under ten times. Its antigen is undetermined. Patients were all untreated before their thyroid surgery. This CDR3 region has 12 residues. V lost 4 bases and J lost 3, with 6 bases in between. Authors' analysis steps: Clinicopathological groups differed in CDR3, with these differences serving to build a distant-metastasis classifier for papillary thyroid cancer. TCRdb re-called the PCR reads through MiXCR. The V and J calls and clone size come from TCRdb's table, not from the authors' own analysis. The sample contains roughly 20,000 clones, more than 35% of which appear only once.

The genes are TRBV12-3 or TRBV12-4 and TRBJ1-1; D not resolved. The clonotype originates from a female donor with papillary thyroid cancer or a benign thyroid nodule (not recorded which). Some clones in this sample may be carry-over from other donors' samples. Sequenced: tumor tissue. CDR3 coding DNA: TGTGCCAGCAGTTGGGTCGACACTGAAGCTTTCTTT. Protein sequence: CASSWVDTEAFF.